The present T cell receptor (beta chain) was sequenced within a study of cytomegalovirus exposure and HLA in healthy donors. Whole-study results and caveats: Reported results showed that the classifier diagnosed cytomegalovirus status with high specificity and sensitivity. Earlier analysis yielded a pattern in which most TCR beta V segments were productive about 87% or about 30% of the time. Serostatus for CMV was the only available immune exposure information.

The PCR made use of 60 Vbeta and 13 Jbeta primers. The protocol was immunoSEQ multiplex PCR, while the TCRdb copy is restricted to in-frame clones and leaves out a portion. Its table lists around 100,000 clones. Comment on this clone: Its antigen is not known.

The clonotype originates from a man aged 40-50 years in good health and CMV-seropositive. Sequenced material: PBMCs.

The CDR3 nucleotides are TGTGCCAGCAGCTTGGGGGGGGGCGTAGAGACCCAGTACTTC. It specifies CASSLGGGVETQYF. The V gene is TRBV5-4, the J gene TRBJ2-5, with D perhaps matching TRBD2 (7 bases). This CDR3 is 14 amino acids long. The V gene's germline CDR1 is SGHNT and CDR2 YYREEE (reference sequence). The V gene lost 0 bases and the J gene lost 4 bases, with 10 bases spanning the gap.